The 20 T cell receptor beta chains in this list originate from one sample, sequenced in a study of T cell responses to AZD1222 COVID-19 vaccine. The protocol was immunoSEQ multiplex PCR, while the TCRdb copy is restricted to in-frame clones and leaves out a portion. The table has tens of thousands of clones, 80% to 95% seen once. Sequencing used peripheral blood, obtained 28 days after the second AZD1222 dose. These receptor sequences come from an adult who received the AZD1222 COVID-19 vaccine.

The rearrangement joins TRBV10-1 to TRBJ1-5; a weak D match, TRBD1 (5 bases). CDR3 length: 13 residues. The ends were cut back, 4 bases at V and 4 bases at J, with 8 bases in the middle. CDR1 and CDR2 (germline): WNHNN, SYGVQD (reference sequence). The CDR3 nucleotides are TGCGCCAGCAGTGGACAGACGAATCAGCCCCAGCATTTT. This translates into CASSGQTNQPQHF.

The chain has TRBV7-2 and TRBJ2-7; the D is unclear. V lost 5 bases, J lost 1 base, and 9 bases lay in between. Germline loops: CDR1 SGHTA, CDR2 FQGNSA. There are 13 residues in the CDR3. The CDR3 bases are TGTGCCAGCAGCCCGGGCCATTCCTACGAGCAGTACTTC. It specifies CASSPGHSYEQYF.

CDR3 protein: CSAKQGREQYF. The CDR3 DNA reads TGCAGTGCTAAACAGGGGCGAGAGCAGTACTTC. This chain links TRBV20-1 with TRBJ2-7; 7 bases map to TRBD1. CDR3 length: 11 amino acids. V trimming: 4 bases; J trimming: 7 bases; junction bases outside the gene matches: 4. CDR1 is DFQATT, CDR2 SNEGSKA, per germline (reference sequence).

This chain connects TRBV5-1 to TRBJ1-5; D is undetermined. The germline gives CDR1 SGHRS, CDR2 YFSETQ. CDR3 length equals 13 residues. The V and J ends lost 0 bases and 5 bases respectively, with 6 bases between them. CDR3 in amino acids: CASSLGRDQPQHF. DNA for the CDR3: TGCGCCAGCAGCTTGGGGAGGGATCAGCCCCAGCATTTT.

This chain connects TRBV2 to TRBJ1-4; 8 nucleotides align to TRBD1. The germline gives CDR1 SNHLY, CDR2 FYNNEI. V dropped 6 bases and J dropped 7; count of bases not matched to a gene: 7. The CDR3 covers 14 residues. DNA of the CDR3: TGTGCCAGCAGAGAGGACAGGGCCAGTGAAAAACTGTTTTTT. Translating gives CASREDRASEKLFF.

This CDR3 is CASEGGLVRAEAFF. The DNA of the CDR3 is TGTGCCAGCGAAGGAGGTCTGGTTCGCGCTGAAGCTTTCTTT. The chain links TRBV28 to TRBJ1-1; D unresolved. The CDR3 spans 14 residues. CDR1 MDHEN and CDR2 SYDVKM come from the germline V gene. V lost 8 bases and J 6 bases, leaving 19 bases between the germline ends. Variable domain in full (rest from reference TRBV28 and TRBJ1-1): DVKVTQSSRYLVKRTGEKVFLECVQDMDHENMFWYRQDPGLGLRLIYFSYDVKMKEKGDIPEGYSVSREKKERFSLILESASTNQTSMYLCASEGGLVRAEAFFGQGTRLTVV.

The V call is TRBV21-1, the J call TRBJ2-1; the D call TRBD2 from the table was never checked on the DNA. TRBV21-1 corresponds to a pseudogene. This CDR3 has 14 residues. CDR3 residues: CASSKASSYNEQFF. As DNA, the CDR3 is TGTGCCAGCAGCAAAGCGAGCTCCTACAATGAGCAGTTCTTC.

In nucleotides, the CDR3 is TGTGCCAGCAGGGACCTTGGGACTCTACCAAGGATAACTAATGAAAAACTGTTTTTT. This gives the protein CASRDLGTLPRITNEKLFF. The V and J genes are TRBV28 and TRBJ1-4, with a possible D match to TRBD1 (5 bases). In germline, CDR1 is MDHEN, CDR2 SYDVKM. Trimming took off 6 bases at V and 1 base at J, with 24 bases between the two ends. This CDR3 is 19 amino acids long.

The chain couples TRBV6-4 to TRBJ1-1; D gene unclear. V was pared by 5 bases and J by 1 base, with 8 bases between. Germline V gene lookup returns CDR1 MRHNA and CDR2 SNTAGT. This CDR3 spans 13 amino acids. The CDR3 protein is CASSKQENTEAFF. Written as DNA, the CDR3 is TGTGCCAGCAGTAAGCAAGAGAACACTGAAGCTTTCTTT.

For this clone: Additional DNA sequences in this sample encode the identical CDR3. The chain has TRBV11-2 and TRBJ1-5, with TRBD1 matching over 9 bases. Per germline, CDR1 SGHAT and CDR2 FQNNGV. J was trimmed by 6 bases and V by 5 bases; bases with no gene match: 2. The CDR3 contains 13 residues. CDR3: CASSQDRGQPQHF. The CDR3 DNA reads as TGTGCCAGCAGCCAGGACAGGGGTCAGCCCCAGCATTTT.

This clone occurred once. The chain is built from TRBV19 and TRBJ2-2; D gene unclear. Trimming took off 6 bases at V and 2 bases at J, with 10 bases between the two ends. This CDR3 spans 14 amino acids. CDR1 and CDR2 from the germline V gene are LNHDA and SQIVND (reference sequence). This CDR3 reads CASRQGPNTGELFF. Written as DNA, the CDR3 is TGTGCCAGTAGGCAAGGCCCCAACACCGGGGAGCTGTTTTTT.

The chain links TRBV19 to TRBJ2-5; 9 bases agree with TRBD1. The CDR3 is made up of 19 amino acids. The V gene end was trimmed by 1 base and the J gene end by 5 bases; junction bases not matched to a gene: 17. Per the germline V gene, CDR1 is LNHDA and CDR2 is SQIVND (reference sequence). CDR3 nucleotide sequence: TGTGCCAGTAGTATAGCCACGGGGATAACAGGGGGCCCGACGGAGACCCAGTACTTC. Encoded protein: CASSIATGITGGPTETQYF. Combining the CDR3 with reference TRBV19 and TRBJ2-5 gives the whole variable domain DGGITQSPKYLFRKEGQNVTLSCEQNLNHDAMYWYRQDPGQGLRLIYYSQIVNDFQKGDIAEGYSVSREKKESFPLTVTSAQKNPTAFYLCASSIATGITGGPTETQYFGPGTRLLVL.

The rearrangement uses TRBV5-4 and TRBJ2-7, with D possibly matching TRBD2 (6 bases). The V end was cut by 3 bases, the J end by 4 bases, with 8 bases between. The CDR3 covers 12 residues. Germline V gene data show CDR1 as SGHNT and CDR2 as YYREEE (reference sequence). Written as DNA, the CDR3 is TGTGCCAGCAGCTCGAGCGGGTACGAGCAGTACTTC. Protein: CASSSSGYEQYF.

This chain connects TRBV18 to TRBJ1-2; possibly TRBD1 for D (6 bases). V shed 2 bases and J shed 2 bases, with 12 bases lying between them. The germline V gene encodes CDR1 KGHSH and CDR2 LQKENI. The CDR3 sequence is 15 residues long. The CDR3 is CASSPNTGRNYGYTF. The CDR3 DNA sequence: TGTGCCAGCTCACCAAATACAGGGAGGAACTATGGCTACACCTTC.

This sequence joins TRBV5-1 and TRBJ2-7, with 9 bases identical to TRBD1. The CDR3 runs to 14 residues. V shed 4 bases and J 3 bases; nucleotides not matched to a gene: 5. Per the germline V gene, CDR1 is SGHRS and CDR2 is YFSETQ. This CDR3 is CASSRRGQGYEQYF. In DNA form, the CDR3 reads TGCGCCAGCAGCCGCCGGGGACAGGGCTACGAGCAGTACTTC.

This chain uses TRBV5-1 with TRBJ2-1; 8 nucleotides match TRBD1. CDR1 is SGHRS, CDR2 YFSETQ, per germline. CDR3 length: 16 residues. V lost 3 bases to trimming and J lost 1 base; unmatched junction nucleotides: 6. As DNA, the CDR3 is TGCGCCAGCAGCTCGCCGGACAGGGTGTCCTACAATGAGCAGTTCTTC. It yields the protein CASSSPDRVSYNEQFF.

This clone was seen just once. The chain is built from TRBV20-1 and TRBJ1-1; D is unclear. Trimming took off 3 bases at V and 0 bases at J, with 11 bases between the two ends. Germline CDR1 DFQATT, CDR2 SNEGSKA (reference sequence). CDR3 length equals 14 residues. CDR3 bases: TGCAGTGCTAGTGTTTGGAGCATGAACACTGAAGCTTTCTTT. It is translated as CSASVWSMNTEAFF.

The chain employs TRBV29-1 and TRBJ1-2; D is perhaps TRBD1 (5 bases). CDR1 is SQVTM and CDR2 is ANQGSEA in the germline V gene. V lost 4 bases and J lost 3, with 9 bases in between. This CDR3 comprises 12 residues. CDR3 sequence reads: CSVAGGDYGYTF. The CDR3 DNA follows: TGCAGCGTTGCCGGAGGGGACTATGGCTACACCTTC.

V is TRBV6-5 and J is TRBJ1-2; the D gene is possibly TRBD1 (5 bases). The V end lost 0 bases, the J end lost 0 bases, and 5 bases lay between the germline ends. Germline lookup yields CDR1 MNHEY and CDR2 SVGAGI. The CDR3 loop spans 14 amino acids. CDR3 amino acids: CASSYSGANYGYTF. CDR3 nucleotide sequence: TGTGCCAGCAGTTACTCAGGGGCTAACTATGGCTACACCTTC.

This sequence joins TRBV28 and TRBJ2-5; 10 positions match TRBD2. The CDR3 loop spans 15 amino acids. With 7 bases clipped from V and 4 bases from J, the junction kept 9 bases outside the gene matches. The germline V gene has CDR1 MDHEN and CDR2 SYDVKM. CDR3 DNA sequence: TGTGCCAGCACCCTGTGGGCTAGCGGGAGAGAGACCCAGTACTTC. Encoded protein: CASTLWASGRETQYF.